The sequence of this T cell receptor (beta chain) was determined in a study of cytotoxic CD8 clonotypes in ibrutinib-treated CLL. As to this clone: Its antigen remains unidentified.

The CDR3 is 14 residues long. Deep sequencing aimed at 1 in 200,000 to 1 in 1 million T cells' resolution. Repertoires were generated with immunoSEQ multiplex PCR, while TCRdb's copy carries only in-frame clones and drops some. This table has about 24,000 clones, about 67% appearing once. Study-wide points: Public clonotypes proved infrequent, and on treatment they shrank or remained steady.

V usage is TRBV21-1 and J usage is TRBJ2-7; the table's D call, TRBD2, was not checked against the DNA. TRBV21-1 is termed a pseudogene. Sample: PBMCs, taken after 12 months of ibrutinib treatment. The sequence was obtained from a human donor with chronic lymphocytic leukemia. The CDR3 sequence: CASTSGTGAYEQYF. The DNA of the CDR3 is TGTGCCAGCACTTCCGGGACGGGGGCCTACGAGCAGTACTTC.